This T cell receptor beta chain was found in a study of CD8+ T cells in alopecia areata. This clone appeared a few times. Germline CDR1 SGDLS, CDR2 YYNGEE. There are 15 residues in the CDR3. V dropped 3 bases and J dropped 5; count of bases not matched to a gene: 4. RNA was extracted and reverse transcribed into cDNA as the sequencing template. Profiled with immunoSEQ multiplex PCR; TCRdb holds only in-frame clones, not every one. Counted here are 100,000 to 150,000 clones, 49% occurring once; the ten biggest clones make up about 19%. This sample comprised CD8+ T cells sorted from blood, obtained at week 0. The sequence was obtained from a human donor with alopecia areata. This chain joins TRBV9 and TRBJ1-4, with TRBD1 matching over 10 bases. Here the CDR3 DNA reads TGTGCCAGCAGCGCCTGGGACAGGGGAAATGAAAAACTGTTTTTT. It yields the protein CASSAWDRGNEKLFF. Looking up the rest from reference TRBV9 and TRBJ1-4 gives the full variable domain: DSGVTQTPKHLITATGQRVTLRCSPRSGDLSVYWYQQSLDQGLQFLIQYYNGEERAKGNILERFSAQQFPDLHSELNLSSLELGDSALYFCASSAWDRGNEKLFFGSGTQLSVL.